These T cell receptor beta chains were read from a single sample in a study of T cells in Graves' hyperthyroidism and ophthalmopathy. TCRdb re-called the multiplex PCR reads with MiXCR, one entry per CDR3 protein. The data contain about 560,000 distinct CDR3 sequences, about a sixth of them singletons. The sequenced material came from blood. The receptors originated from a woman aged 25 to 39 with Graves' hyperthyroidism. CDR3s include the opening cysteine and the closing phenylalanine or tryptophan. Each record gives: clone size, J gene, D gene, V gene, CDR3 protein, CDR3 DNA. The D gene is left open where the match is weak. Not all rows give a size; the values are once, few, many and, for expanded clones, a class.

>many|TRBJ2-1|TRBD2|TRBV3-1
CASSQVAGVNNEQFF
TGTGCCAGCAGCCAAGTAGCGGGAGTCAACAATGAGCAGTTCTTC
>few|TRBJ2-2|TRBD1|TRBV15
CATSRVAGGQGNTGELFF
TGTGCCACCAGCAGAGTGGCGGGTGGACAGGGGAACACCGGGGAGCTGTTTTTT
>few|TRBJ1-6|-|TRBV7-9
CASSLGIRSPLHF
TGTGCCAGCAGCTTGGGGATACGATCACCCCTCCACTTT
>many|TRBJ2-5|TRBD1|TRBV7-9
CATRSGTGGDPGETQYF
TGTGCCACCAGATCCGGGACAGGGGGCGATCCGGGCGAGACCCAGTACTTC
>many|TRBJ2-1|-|TRBV25-1
CASSAQERWRVGSYNEQFF
TGTGCCAGCAGCGCCCAAGAGCGGTGGAGGGTAGGCTCCTACAATGAGCAGTTCTTC
>-|TRBJ1-6|TRBD1|TRBV6-2/TRBV6-3
CASSIPGTANSPLHF
TGTGCCAGCAGTATACCCGGGACAGCCAATTCACCCCTCCACTTT
>-|TRBJ2-3|TRBD2|TRBV29-1
CSLSGSVADTQYF
TGCAGCCTTAGCGGGAGTGTCGCAGATACGCAGTATTTT
>many|TRBJ2-3|-|TRBV4-3
CASSQGGWRSTDTQYF
TGCGCCAGCAGCCAAGGAGGATGGCGAAGCACAGATACGCAGTATTTT
>many|TRBJ2-7|-|TRBV7-9
CASSTRAGGPYEQYF
TGTGCCAGCAGCACGAGAGCGGGTGGGCCCTACGAGCAGTACTTC
>many|TRBJ1-4|-|TRBV18
CASSPGSGGEEKLFF
TGTGCCAGCTCACCAGGGTCGGGGGGCGAGGAAAAACTGTTTTTT
>many|TRBJ2-7|-|TRBV18
CASSPRASGGTYEQYF
TGTGCCAGCTCACCACGGGCGAGTGGGGGAACCTACGAGCAGTACTTC
>many|TRBJ2-7|-|TRBV27
CASSFDSDYEQYF
TGTGCCAGCAGTTTCGACTCGGACTACGAGCAGTACTTC
>-|TRBJ2-7|-|TRBV13
CASSFRHYEQYF
TGTGCCAGCAGCTTCAGGCACTACGAGCAGTACTTC
>many|TRBJ2-1|-|TRBV30
CAWSNEQFF
TGTGCCTGGAGCAATGAGCAGTTCTTC
>many|TRBJ2-1|TRBD1|TRBV30
CASTGTDNNEQFF
TGTGCCTCAACCGGGACAGATAACAATGAGCAGTTCTTC
>-|TRBJ1-1|-|TRBV30
CAWRARGRTEAFF
TGTGCCTGGAGGGCCAGGGGCCGCACTGAAGCTTTCTTT
>few|TRBJ2-2|TRBD2|TRBV5-4
CASSLELAKELFF
TGTGCCAGCAGCTTGGAACTAGCGAAGGAGCTGTTTTTT
>few|TRBJ2-2|-|TRBV19
CASRGGTNTGELFF
TGTGCCAGCAGGGGCGGAACGAACACCGGGGAGCTGTTTTTT
>few|TRBJ2-5|-|TRBV5-4
CASSFRAGAAQETQYF
TGTGCCAGCAGCTTCCGTGCAGGGGCGGCTCAAGAGACCCAGTACTTC
>-|TRBJ1-2|TRBD1|TRBV10-3
CAIRATGASYGYTF
TGTGCCATCAGAGCCACAGGGGCTAGCTATGGCTACACCTTC
>many|TRBJ2-3|-|TRBV5-1
CASSPRDSLRGGSADTQYF
TGCGCCAGCAGCCCCCGGGACAGCCTACGAGGCGGGAGTGCAGATACGCAGTATTTT
>many|TRBJ2-7|-|TRBV18
CASSPGEGRFLEQYF
TGTGCCAGCTCACCAGGAGAGGGGCGCTTTCTGGAGCAGTACTTC
>many|TRBJ2-2|-|TRBV11-2
CASSNDWTGELFF
TGTGCCAGCAGCAATGATTGGACCGGGGAGCTGTTTTTT
>many|TRBJ1-1|TRBD1|TRBV30
CACRTGKNTEAFF
TGTGCCTGCAGGACAGGGAAGAACACTGAAGCTTTCTTT
>many|TRBJ2-1|TRBD2|TRBV12-3/TRBV12-4
CASSPARGTNEFF
TGTGCCAGCAGTCCGGCCCGAGGGACTAACGAGTTCTTC